The 7 T cell receptor beta chains given below trace back to one sample, sequenced in a study of blood T cell repertoires in COVID-19. Sequencing was performed with immunoSEQ multiplex PCR; in TCRdb, only in-frame clones are kept and a portion is missing. The sample lists under 300,000 clones, 90% to 95% occurring once. Sequencing was performed on PBMCs or T cells enriched from blood (not recorded which). These receptor sequences come from a woman aged 18-29 years who had recovered from COVID-19.

The V call is TRBV28, the J call TRBJ1-6; D is perhaps TRBD1 (5 bases). Germline CDR1 MDHEN, CDR2 SYDVKM. V lost 4 bases to trimming and J lost 8 bases, with 24 bases between them. The CDR3 has 18 amino acids. CDR3 bases: TGTGCCAGCAGTTACCCCCAAACCTCGACAGTTAACGATTCACCCCTCCACTTT. This sequence encodes CASSYPQTSTVNDSPLHF.

The chain has TRBV28 and TRBJ1-6, with TRBD1 as a possible D gene (6 bases). The V end was cut by 5 bases, the J end by 6 bases, with 14 bases between. Looked up from germline, CDR1 is MDHEN and CDR2 is SYDVKM. The CDR3 length is 15 residues. CDR3 DNA sequence: TGTGCCAGCAGTCTACCCAGGGGACCTAATTCACCCCTCCACTTT. Encoded protein: CASSLPRGPNSPLHF. Full variable domain (remainder filled in from reference TRBV28 and TRBJ1-6): DVKVTQSSRYLVKRTGEKVFLECVQDMDHENMFWYRQDPGLGLRLIYFSYDVKMKEKGDIPEGYSVSREKKERFSLILESASTNQTSMYLCASSLPRGPNSPLHFGNGTRLTVT.

V is TRBV2 and J is TRBJ1-6; perhaps TRBD1 as D (5 bases). V shed 1 base and J shed 10 bases, with 14 bases lying between them. Germline values: CDR1 SNHLY, CDR2 FYNNEI. This CDR3 comprises 15 residues. The DNA of the CDR3 is TGTGCCAGCAGTGAAGTAAGTGGGACTATCTCACCCCTCCACTTT. Protein sequence: CASSEVSGTISPLHF.

The chain combines TRBV11-3 with TRBJ1-1, with D uncertain. The CDR3 extends over 14 amino acids. Trimming pared 5 bases from V and 0 bases from J, leaving 10 bases between. CDR1 and CDR2 from the germline V gene are SGHNT and YENEEA. The CDR3 bases are TGTGCCAGCAGCAGACGGAGGCTGAACACTGAAGCTTTCTTT. Protein sequence: CASSRRRLNTEAFF.

V gene TRBV5-5 combines with J gene TRBJ1-1, with D perhaps matching TRBD1 (5 bases). CDR1 and CDR2 (germline): SGHKS, YYEKEE (reference sequence). Trimming took 0 bases from V and 5 from J, leaving 14 bases between them. The CDR3 contains 15 residues. The CDR3 DNA follows: TGTGCCAGCAGCTTGGACGCCAGGGTGCAGACTGAAGCTTTCTTT. Protein sequence: CASSLDARVQTEAFF.

This clone was recorded only once. The rearrangement uses TRBV3-1 (or the pseudogene TRBV3-2) and TRBJ2-7; 7 positions match TRBD1. CDR1 LGHDT and CDR2 YNNKEL come from the germline V gene (reference sequence). The V and J ends lost 4 bases and 3 bases, in that order; junction bases with no gene match: 6. This CDR3 region has 14 residues. CDR3 sequence (DNA): TGTGCCAGCAGCCCCAGGACAGGATTCTACGAGCAGTACTTC. This sequence encodes CASSPRTGFYEQYF.

The chain recombines TRBV21-1 with TRBJ2-5; the DNA was not used to check the table's D call, TRBD2. TRBV21-1 is a pseudogene locus. The CDR3 is 15 amino acids. The CDR3 region has the DNA TGTGCCAGCAACCATCGGTGGTTGCGGGAAGGGACCCAGTACTTC. As protein: CASNHRWLREGTQYF.